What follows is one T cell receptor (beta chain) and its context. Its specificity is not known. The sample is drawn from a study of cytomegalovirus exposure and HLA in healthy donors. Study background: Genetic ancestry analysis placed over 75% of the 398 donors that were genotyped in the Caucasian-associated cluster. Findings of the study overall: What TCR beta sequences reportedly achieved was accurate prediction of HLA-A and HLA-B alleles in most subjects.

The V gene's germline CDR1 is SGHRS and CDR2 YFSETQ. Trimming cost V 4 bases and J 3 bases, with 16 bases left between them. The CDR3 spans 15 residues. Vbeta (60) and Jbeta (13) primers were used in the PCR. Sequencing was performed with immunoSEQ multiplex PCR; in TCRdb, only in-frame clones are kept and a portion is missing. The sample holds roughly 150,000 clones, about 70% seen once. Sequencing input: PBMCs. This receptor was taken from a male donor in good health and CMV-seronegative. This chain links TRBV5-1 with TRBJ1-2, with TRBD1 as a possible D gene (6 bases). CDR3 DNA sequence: TGCGCCAGCAGCACACAGGGAATTTTGGACTATGGCTACACCTTC. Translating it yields CASSTQGILDYGYTF.